A selection of T cell receptor beta chains follows, all from one sample in a study of blood T cell repertoires in COVID-19. The method was immunoSEQ multiplex PCR; TCRdb's version includes in-frame clones alone and lacks a portion of them. The sample lists a few hundred thousand clones; 90% were seen once. The sample consisted of peripheral blood. These receptors all come from a woman aged 60-75 years with COVID-19, enrolled during active disease. Each CDR3 is given with its conserved first and last residue. The D gene is left open where the match is weak. The size entry is marked missing in some rows and otherwise reads once, few, many or a size class.

abundance	d_gene	v_gene	j_gene	CDR3nt	CDR3aa
.	.	TRBV5-4	TRBJ2-6	TGTGCCAGCAGCTCCGAAGACATCTCTGGGGCCAACGTCCTGACTTTC	CASSSEDISGANVLTF
.	TRBD1	TRBV18	TRBJ1-5	TGTGCCAGCTCAGGGACAGGAGATCAGCCCCAGCATTTT	CASSGTGDQPQHF
.	.	TRBV5-6	TRBJ2-2	TGTGCCAGCAGCGAGATGGGGGGACCGAACACCGGGGAGCTGTTTTTT	CASSEMGGPNTGELFF
.	TRBD1	TRBV4-2	TRBJ1-1	TGTGCCAGCAGCCGAAGGGGAGACAGGGAGAACACTGAAGCTTTCTTT	CASSRRGDRENTEAFF
.	.	TRBV11-1	TRBJ2-3	TGTGCCAGCAGCTTAGCTACAGGGACAGATACGCAGTATTTT	CASSLATGTDTQYF
.	.	TRBV12-3/TRBV12-4	TRBJ1-1	TGTGCCAGCAGTTTGAGGCAGGGAACTGAAGCTTTCTTT	CASSLRQGTEAFF
.	.	TRBV7-9	TRBJ2-6	TGTGCCAGCTTTCGACAGCGTGCTTACTCTGGGGCCAACGTCCTGACTTTC	CASFRQRAYSGANVLTF
.	.	TRBV27	TRBJ1-2	TGTGCCAGCAGTTTACGGGGGGCCAACTATGGCTACACCTTC	CASSLRGANYGYTF
once	.	TRBV2	TRBJ1-5	TGTGCCAGCAGCGAGAGCAATCAGCCCCAGCATTTT	CASSESNQPQHF
.	.	TRBV6-5	TRBJ1-2	TGTGCCAGCAGTTATAATGCAGATACTATGTATGGCTACACCTTC	CASSYNADTMYGYTF
once	TRBD1	TRBV19	TRBJ1-3	TGTGCCAGTAGTCCTCGGACAGGACCCCTCTCTGGAAACACCATATATTTT	CASSPRTGPLSGNTIYF
.	.	TRBV27	TRBJ1-4	TGTGCCACCTCAACGGGGGGGGTACCGTATAAACTGTTTTTT	CATSTGGVPYKLFF
.	TRBD2	TRBV4-1	TRBJ2-1	TGCGCCAGCAGCCATCTAGCGGGGGCCCACAATGAGCAGTTCTTC	CASSHLAGAHNEQFF